This T cell receptor (beta chain) is drawn from a study of shared clonotypes between healthy human individuals. Overall study findings and caveats: Blood alone was sampled, and tissue repertoires likely differ.

Deep level was the assay's run setting. Every immunoSEQ plate was one replicate of a subset's evenly spread DNA. Assay used: immunoSEQ multiplex PCR; TCRdb lists only in-frame clones, some missing. Among about 2.4 million clones listed, roughly nine tenths were seen once. V lost 2 bases and J lost 2, with 10 bases in between. Germline CDR1 MNHEY, CDR2 SVGAGI. This CDR3 contains 14 residues. Concerning this clone itself: Its antigen is currently unknown. Other nucleotide sequences in the sample specify the same CDR3.

The study drew all its donors from Caucasian adults living in Nashville, Tennessee. This receptor was identified in a man younger than 35 in good health. Sequenced material: naive CD4+ T cells sorted from blood. The subset here: CD45RA+ positively selected. The chain links TRBV6-5 to TRBJ2-7, with D hard to call. The CDR3 region is CASSYGAGPYEQYF. The CDR3 DNA reads TGTGCCAGCAGTTACGGCGCCGGTCCCTACGAGCAGTACTTC.